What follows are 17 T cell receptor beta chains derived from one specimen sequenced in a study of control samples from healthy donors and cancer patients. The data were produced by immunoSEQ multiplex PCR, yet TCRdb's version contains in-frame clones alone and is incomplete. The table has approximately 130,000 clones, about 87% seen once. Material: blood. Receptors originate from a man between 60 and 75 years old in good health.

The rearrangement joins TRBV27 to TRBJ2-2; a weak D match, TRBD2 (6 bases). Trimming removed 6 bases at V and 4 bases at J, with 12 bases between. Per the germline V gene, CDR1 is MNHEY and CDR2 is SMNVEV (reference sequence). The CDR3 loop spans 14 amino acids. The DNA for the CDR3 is TGTGCCAGCAGGGAAGGGACTTCCACCGGGGAGCTGTTTTTT. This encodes CASREGTSTGELFF.

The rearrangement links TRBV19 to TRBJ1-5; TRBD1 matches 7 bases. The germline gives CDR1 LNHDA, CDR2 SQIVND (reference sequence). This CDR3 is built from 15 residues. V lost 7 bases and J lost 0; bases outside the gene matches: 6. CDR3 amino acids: CASIRTGNSNQPQHF. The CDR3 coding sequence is TGTGCCAGTATAAGGACAGGTAATAGCAATCAGCCCCAGCATTTT. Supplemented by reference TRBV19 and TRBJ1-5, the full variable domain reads DGGITQSPKYLFRKEGQNVTLSCEQNLNHDAMYWYRQDPGQGLRLIYYSQIVNDFQKGDIAEGYSVSREKKESFPLTVTSAQKNPTAFYLCASIRTGNSNQPQHFGDGTRLSIL.

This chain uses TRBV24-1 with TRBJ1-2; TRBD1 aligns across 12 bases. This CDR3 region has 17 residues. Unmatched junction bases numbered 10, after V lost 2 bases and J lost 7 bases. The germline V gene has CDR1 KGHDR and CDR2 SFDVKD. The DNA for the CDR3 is TGTGCCACCAGTGATTCCGGGACAGGGGGCGTAATAGCTGGCTACACCTTC. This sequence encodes CATSDSGTGGVIAGYTF.

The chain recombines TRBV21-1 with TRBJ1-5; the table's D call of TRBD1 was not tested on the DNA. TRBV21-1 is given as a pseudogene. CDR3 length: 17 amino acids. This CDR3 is CASSTGTGDYSNQPQHF. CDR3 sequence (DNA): TGTGCCAGCAGTACCGGGACAGGGGACTATAGCAATCAGCCCCAGCATTTT.

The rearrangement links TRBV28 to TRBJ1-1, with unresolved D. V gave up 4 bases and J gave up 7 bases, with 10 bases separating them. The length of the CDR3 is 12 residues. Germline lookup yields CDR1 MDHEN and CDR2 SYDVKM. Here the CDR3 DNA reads TGTGCCAGCAGTTGGGGAGTAAGTGAAGCTTTCTTT. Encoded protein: CASSWGVSEAFF.

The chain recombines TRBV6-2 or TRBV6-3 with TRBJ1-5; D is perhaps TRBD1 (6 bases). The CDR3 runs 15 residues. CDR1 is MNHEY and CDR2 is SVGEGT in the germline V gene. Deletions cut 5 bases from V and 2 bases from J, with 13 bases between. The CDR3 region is CASSNGGAGNQPQHF. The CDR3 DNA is TGTGCCAGCAGTAACGGGGGGGCGGGCAATCAGCCCCAGCATTTT.

As DNA, the CDR3 is TGTGCCAGCAGTTTATTACAGGGCAATTCACCCCTCCACTTT. It yields the protein CASSLLQGNSPLHF. The rearrangement joins TRBV28 to TRBJ1-6, with a weak D call TRBD1 (6 bases). Trimming removed 1 base at V and 7 bases at J, with 8 bases between. The CDR3 contains 14 residues. Germline assignment: CDR1 MDHEN and CDR2 SYDVKM. Supplemented by reference TRBV28 and TRBJ1-6, the full variable domain reads DVKVTQSSRYLVKRTGEKVFLECVQDMDHENMFWYRQDPGLGLRLIYFSYDVKMKEKGDIPEGYSVSREKKERFSLILESASTNQTSMYLCASSLLQGNSPLHFGNGTRLTVT.

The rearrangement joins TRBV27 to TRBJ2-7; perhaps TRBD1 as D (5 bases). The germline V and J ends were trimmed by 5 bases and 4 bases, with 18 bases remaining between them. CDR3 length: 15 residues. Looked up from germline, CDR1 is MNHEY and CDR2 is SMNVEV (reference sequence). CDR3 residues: CASSRPGQGRYEQYF. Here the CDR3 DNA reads TGTGCCAGCAGTCGCCCAGGCCAGGGAAGGTACGAGCAGTACTTC.

In DNA form, the CDR3 reads TGTGCCAGCAGCTTAGGGACTAGTTCGAACGAGCAGTACTTC. Residues: CASSLGTSSNEQYF. This chain joins TRBV7-3 and TRBJ2-7; 8 bases are a match to TRBD2. Germline CDR1 SGHTA, CDR2 FQGTGA. After removal of 2 bases from V and 5 bases from J, the junction contained 5 bases not matched to a gene. The CDR3 totals 14 residues.

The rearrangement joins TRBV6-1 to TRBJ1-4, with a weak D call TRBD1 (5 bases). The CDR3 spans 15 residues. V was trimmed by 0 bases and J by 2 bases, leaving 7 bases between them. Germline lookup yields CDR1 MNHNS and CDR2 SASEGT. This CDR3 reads CASSEAAGTNEKLFF. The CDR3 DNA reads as TGTGCCAGCAGTGAAGCAGCAGGGACTAATGAAAAACTGTTTTTT.

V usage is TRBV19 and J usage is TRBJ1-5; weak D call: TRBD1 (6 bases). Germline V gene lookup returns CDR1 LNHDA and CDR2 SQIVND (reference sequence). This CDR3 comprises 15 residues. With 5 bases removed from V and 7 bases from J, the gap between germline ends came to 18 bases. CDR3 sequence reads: CASSFHREVGQPQHF. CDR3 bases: TGTGCCAGTAGTTTCCACAGGGAAGTGGGCCAGCCCCAGCATTTT.

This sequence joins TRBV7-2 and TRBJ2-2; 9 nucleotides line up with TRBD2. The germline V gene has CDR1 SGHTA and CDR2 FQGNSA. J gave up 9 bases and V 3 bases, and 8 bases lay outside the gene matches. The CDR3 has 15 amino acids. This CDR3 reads CASSLPAGGGRELFF. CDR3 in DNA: TGTGCCAGCAGCTTGCCAGCGGGGGGTGGCCGGGAGCTGTTTTTT.

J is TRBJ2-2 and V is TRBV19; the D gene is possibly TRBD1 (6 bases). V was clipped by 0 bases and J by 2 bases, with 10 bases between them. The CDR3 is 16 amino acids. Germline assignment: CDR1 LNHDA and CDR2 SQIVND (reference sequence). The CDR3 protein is CASSIEAGANTGELFF. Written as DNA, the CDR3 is TGTGCCAGTAGTATAGAAGCAGGGGCTAACACCGGGGAGCTGTTTTTT.

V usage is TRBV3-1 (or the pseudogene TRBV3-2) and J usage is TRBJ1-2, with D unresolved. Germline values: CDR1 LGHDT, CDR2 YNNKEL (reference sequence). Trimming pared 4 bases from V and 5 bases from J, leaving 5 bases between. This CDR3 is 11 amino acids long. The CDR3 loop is CASSRGYGYTF. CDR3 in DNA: TGTGCCAGCAGCCGCGGATATGGCTACACCTTC.

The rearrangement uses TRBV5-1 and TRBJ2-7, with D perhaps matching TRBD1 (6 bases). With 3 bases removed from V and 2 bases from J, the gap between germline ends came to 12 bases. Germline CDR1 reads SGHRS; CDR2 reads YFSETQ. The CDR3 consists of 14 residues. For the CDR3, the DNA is TGCGCCAGCAGCTCGGCGGACAGAACCTACGAGCAGTACTTC. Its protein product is CASSSADRTYEQYF.

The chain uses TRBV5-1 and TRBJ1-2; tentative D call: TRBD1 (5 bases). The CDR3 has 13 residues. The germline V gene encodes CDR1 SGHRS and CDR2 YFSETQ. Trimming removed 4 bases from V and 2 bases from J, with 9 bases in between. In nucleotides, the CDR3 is TGCGCCAGCAGCAAGGGACTGAACTATGGCTACACCTTC. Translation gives CASSKGLNYGYTF.

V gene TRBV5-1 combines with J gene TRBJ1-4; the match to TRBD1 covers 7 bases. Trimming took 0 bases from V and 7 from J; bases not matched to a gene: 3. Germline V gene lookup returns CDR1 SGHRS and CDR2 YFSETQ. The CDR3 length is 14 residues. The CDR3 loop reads CASSLGGGGEKLFF. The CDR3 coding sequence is TGCGCCAGCAGCTTGGGAGGGGGCGGTGAAAAACTGTTTTTT.